This section outlines one TCR beta chain sequence together with its context. Its antigen is unknown. No clone much larger than this one lies a single base away; base qualities are absent. Libraries came from multiplex PCR. This sample was sequenced with an Illumina HiSeq 4000. CDR3 regions were amplified by Arm-PCR with iRepertoire HTBI primers to construct TCR beta libraries. Gel purification was performed on PCR products prior to sequencing. Per the source publication's procedure: Across samples, roughly 60 TRBV and 15 or so TRBJ segments were identified and used for gene usage analysis of CDR3 amino acid clonotypes. COPE and FqMerger were used to merge the filtered high-quality paired reads into contigs. BLAST was used to align contigs to the IMGT TRBV, TRBD and TRBJ reference genes, and CDR3 was defined following IMGT. Highly expanded clones were defined as clonotypes with a frequency above 0.1%. Shannon entropy was used to measure repertoire diversity, and the Gini coefficient was used to measure V-J evenness. A clonotype was considered public if more than one individual shared it. The raw public data were reprocessed by TCRdb itself: fastp quality trimming at Q25, MiXCR clonotype calling, in-frame beta chains only. Rows with one shared CDR3 protein collapse into an entry with the most common genes and DNA. The authors' filters were not applied to this entry. The sample profile shows 350,000 to 500,000 distinct CDR3 sequences; 21% of them were found once. Together, the top ten hold roughly an eighth of the sample.

The sample's time point label, in plain terms: persistent/refractory GD, antithyroid drugs over 5 years with positive TRAb. For both TCR sequencing and RNA sequencing, RNA was extracted from PBMCs using TRIzol. The diagnosis of Graves' disease followed American Thyroid Association guidelines. Patients were recruited from an endocrinology department in Xi'an, China. Each patient gave approximately 8.8 milliliters of peripheral blood, collected in an EDTA anticoagulant tube. Ficoll Paque Plus density gradient separation was used to isolate PBMCs, and no additional T cell sorting was done. RNA quality was checked with an Agilent 2100 Bioanalyzer and agarose gel, and concentration with a NanoDrop 2000. Including the terminal cysteine and phenylalanine, the CDR3 comprises 17 residues. Just the 51-base CDR3 DNA is kept, in frame starting at base 1. In the germline V gene, CDR1 corresponds to SGDLS and CDR2 to YYNGEE. V trim: 4 bases; J trim: 0 bases; unmatched bases: 8.

This entry is derived from a study of regulatory T cells in long-lasting Graves disease (TCRdb year 2021). Study-level background: To count as having persistent Graves' disease, a patient had to have received antithyroid drug treatment for over 5 years with TSH receptor autoantibodies remaining persistently positive. This study used TCR sequencing and RNA sequencing of peripheral blood to compare persistent Graves' disease patients against newly diagnosed Graves' disease patients. The study took place in China and was registered as a clinical trial. A total of roughly 33 samples were covered by TCR sequencing, comprising approximately 13 persistent and about 20 newly diagnosed Graves' disease patients. Antithyroid drugs had been taken for ten to twelve years on average by persistent Graves' disease patients in the clinical cohort.

The paper's findings and limits, for the study overall: Sequencing and analysis were limited to the TCR beta chain. Peripheral blood alone was examined, since thyroid tissue, which constituted the primary lesion, could not be accessed. Lower TCR Shannon entropy and fewer highly expanded clones were observed in persistent Graves' disease patients than in newly diagnosed patients, which suggested clonal expansion. Patients with persistent disease shared more public clonotypes (around 2,500) than newly diagnosed patients did (about 970). The authors noted that the small sample size was a limitation that may lower accuracy. Preferential use of TRBV28, TRBJ1-2 and TRBJ2-5 was observed in persistent disease, whereas TRBV20-1 and TRBJ2-1 were favored in newly diagnosed disease.

This receptor was obtained from a female donor with Graves disease. The sequences come from peripheral blood mononuclear cells (PBMCs), collected when the disease was refractory, from a patient treated with antithyroid drugs. Here the chain combines TRBV9 and TRBJ2-1; TRBD2 lines up with 9 middle nucleotides. This receptor has the CDR3 CASSPSLAGFSYNEQFF. In nucleotides, the sequence is TGTGCCAGCAGCCCGAGCCTAGCGGGATTCTCCTACAATGAGCAGTTCTTC.